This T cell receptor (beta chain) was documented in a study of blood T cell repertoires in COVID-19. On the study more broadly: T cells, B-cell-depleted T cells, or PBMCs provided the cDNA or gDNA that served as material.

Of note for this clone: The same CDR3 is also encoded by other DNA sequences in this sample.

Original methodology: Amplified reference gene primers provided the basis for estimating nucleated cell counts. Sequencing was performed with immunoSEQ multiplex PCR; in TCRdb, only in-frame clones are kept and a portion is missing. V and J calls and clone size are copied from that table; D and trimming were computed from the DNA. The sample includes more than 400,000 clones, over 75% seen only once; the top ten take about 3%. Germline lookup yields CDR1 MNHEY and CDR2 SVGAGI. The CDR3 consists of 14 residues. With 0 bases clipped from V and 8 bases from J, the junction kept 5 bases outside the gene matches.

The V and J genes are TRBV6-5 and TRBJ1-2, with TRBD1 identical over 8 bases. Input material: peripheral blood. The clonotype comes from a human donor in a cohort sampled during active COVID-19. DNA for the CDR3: TGTGCCAGCAGTTACTCGCGGACAGGGACCGGCTACACCTTC. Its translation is CASSYSRTGTGYTF.